This is a list of T cell receptor beta chains from one sample in a study of persistence of HIV-infected CD4 T cells. This table comes from immunoSEQ multiplex PCR, and its TCRdb copy is limited to in-frame clones, with some not included. Of tens of thousands of clones in the sample, about 85% were seen once. For these TCRs, the target antigens are not known. Here the sequenced sample was CD4+ T cells sorted from PBMCs after 18-hour stimulation, taken from a patient who received antiretroviral therapy. These receptors came from an adult woman with HIV who was CMV-seropositive. CDR3s include the opening cysteine and the closing phenylalanine or tryptophan. D genes are given only for firm matches. Rows give clone size only sometimes, using once, few, many, or a class for an expanded clone.

size	D	V	length	J	CDR3	DNA
NA	NA	TRBV5-1	14	TRBJ2-5	CASNLGTIQETQYF	TGCGCCAGCAACCTTGGTACTATCCAAGAGACCCAGTACTTC
NA	NA	TRBV3-1/TRBV3-2	15	TRBJ1-2	CASSQEGPYPYGYTF	TGTGCCAGCAGCCAAGAAGGTCCTTACCCCTATGGCTACACCTTC
few	NA	TRBV5-4	15	TRBJ1-6	CASQEGVTADSPLHF	TGTGCCAGCCAGGAAGGGGTTACGGCCGATTCACCCCTCCACTTT
NA	NA	TRBV3-1/TRBV3-2	16	TRBJ2-3	CASSHTGILGTDTQYF	TGTGCCAGCAGCCATACAGGGATCCTGGGCACAGATACGCAGTATTTT
NA	TRBD2	TRBV4-2	14	TRBJ2-1	CASSQGTSGDEQFF	TGTGCCAGCAGCCAGGGGACTAGCGGCGATGAGCAGTTCTTC
NA	NA	TRBV2	14	TRBJ1-3	CASSATVSGNTIYF	TGTGCCAGCAGTGCGACAGTCTCTGGAAACACCATATATTTT
NA	TRBD1	TRBV30	12	TRBJ1-1	CAWSERQGAAFF	TGTGCCTGGAGTGAGAGACAGGGGGCAGCTTTCTTT
few	NA	TRBV19	15	TRBJ2-4	CASSIPLGAKNIQYF	TGTGCCAGTAGTATTCCCCTTGGGGCCAAAAACATTCAGTACTTC
NA	NA	TRBV25-1	17	TRBJ2-3	CASSELKILGDTDTQYF	TGTGCCAGCAGTGAATTAAAGATCTTGGGGGATACAGATACGCAGTATTTT
NA	NA	TRBV7-3	13	TRBJ2-3	CASSLYPTDTQYF	TGTGCCAGCAGCTTATACCCCACAGATACGCAGTATTTT
NA	NA	TRBV30	13	TRBJ1-1	CACPGKMGTEAFF	TGTGCCTGCCCAGGGAAGATGGGCACTGAAGCTTTCTTT
NA	NA	TRBV5-1	17	TRBJ1-5	CASSSWGGLEINQPQHF	TGCGCCAGCAGCTCCTGGGGGGGGCTCGAAATCAATCAGCCCCAGCATTTT
NA	TRBD2	TRBV5-1	16	TRBJ2-1	CASSNKRGGLGDEQFF	TGCGCCAGCAGCAATAAGCGGGGGGGCCTGGGAGATGAGCAGTTCTTC
NA	NA	TRBV24-1	12	TRBJ2-5	CASSRGQETQYF	TGTGCCTCCTCAAGAGGCCAAGAGACCCAGTACTTC
NA	NA	TRBV2	15	TRBJ1-1	CASSRLGGFGTEAFF	TGTGCCAGCAGTCGACTGGGGGGTTTTGGCACTGAAGCTTTCTTT
NA	NA	TRBV7-3	13	TRBJ1-2	CASRPGPNYGYTF	TGTGCCAGCAGACCGGGCCCTAACTATGGCTACACCTTC
NA	NA	TRBV5-1	14	TRBJ1-1	CASSARRGVDEAFF	TGCGCCAGCAGCGCCCGCAGGGGAGTGGATGAAGCTTTCTTT
NA	NA	TRBV7-8	17	TRBJ1-2	CASSRTIGTPNDYGYTF	TGTGCCAGCAGCCGGACCATCGGGACACCGAACGACTATGGCTACACCTTC
NA	TRBD1	TRBV5-8	16	TRBJ1-5	CASSLLPGQGNQPQHF	TGTGCCAGCAGCTTGCTTCCGGGACAGGGAAATCAGCCCCAGCATTTT
NA	TRBD2	TRBV19	16	TRBJ2-2	CASSRPSGGASGELFF	TGTGCCAGTAGTCGTCCTAGCGGGGGGGCGTCCGGGGAGCTGTTTTTT
NA	NA	TRBV10-1	13	TRBJ1-1	CASSRNMNTEAFF	TGCGCCAGCAGTCGGAACATGAACACTGAAGCTTTCTTT
NA	NA	TRBV12-3/TRBV12-4	13	TRBJ2-1	CASSLSGFGEQFF	TGTGCCAGCAGTTTATCGGGGTTCGGTGAGCAGTTCTTC
NA	TRBD2	TRBV7-7	19	TRBJ2-2	CASSLRAGGLTTNTGELFF	TGTGCTAGCAGCTTAAGGGCCGGGGGGTTAACGACGAACACCGGGGAGCTGTTTTTT
NA	NA	TRBV5-1	15	TRBJ2-2	CASSLSRVDTGELFF	TGCGCCAGCAGTCTCTCGAGGGTGGACACCGGGGAGCTGTTTTTT
NA	NA	TRBV19	14	TRBJ1-4	CASSITLPTGKLFF	TGTGCCAGTAGTATCACTCTACCGACAGGAAAACTGTTTTTT
NA	TRBD2	TRBV9	16	TRBJ2-3	CASSKFGLAGTDTQYF	TGTGCCAGCAGCAAGTTCGGACTAGCGGGCACAGATACGCAGTATTTT
NA	NA	TRBV30	12	TRBJ1-3	CAWSNSGNTIYF	TGTGCCTGGAGCAACTCTGGAAACACCATATATTTT
NA	TRBD1	TRBV19	15	TRBJ1-3	CAVAAWGTGGNTIYF	TGTGCCGTAGCCGCCTGGGGGACAGGGGGAAACACCATATATTTT
NA	NA	TRBV5-1	14	TRBJ1-3	CASSLAIQGTTIYF	TGCGCCAGCAGCTTGGCCATTCAAGGGACGACCATATATTTT
once	TRBD1	TRBV6-1	15	TRBJ2-5	CASSEGQGVQETQYF	TGTGCCAGCAGTGAAGGACAGGGAGTACAAGAGACCCAGTACTTC
few	NA	TRBV29-1	14	TRBJ2-2	CSVGGTINTGELFF	TGCAGCGTTGGCGGGACAATTAACACCGGGGAGCTGTTTTTT
NA	TRBD1	TRBV19	14	TRBJ2-1	CASNGQGAGNEQFF	TGTGCCAGTAACGGACAGGGGGCAGGCAATGAGCAGTTCTTC
once	NA	TRBV6-2/TRBV6-3	17	TRBJ1-2	CASSYSMKLPGAYGYTF	TGTGCCAGCAGTTACTCGATGAAGCTACCGGGGGCCTATGGCTACACCTTC
NA	TRBD1	TRBV4-1	18	TRBJ1-3	CASSQDPGRGDSGNTIYF	TGCGCCAGCAGCCAAGATCCGGGCAGGGGGGACTCTGGAAACACCATATATTTT
NA	NA	TRBV5-4	13	TRBJ2-3	CASSDVGTDTQYF	TGTGCCAGCAGCGATGTGGGCACAGATACGCAGTATTTT
NA	TRBD2	TRBV4-1	18	TRBJ2-5	CASSPIKLAGPYGETQYF	TGCGCCAGCAGCCCAATCAAGCTAGCGGGACCCTACGGGGAGACCCAGTACTTC
NA	NA	TRBV7-2	15	TRBJ1-1	CASSLDSNLNTEAFF	TGTGCCAGCAGCTTAGACAGCAACTTGAACACTGAAGCTTTCTTT
NA	TRBD1	TRBV6-5	13	TRBJ1-2	CASRSDRVYGYTF	TGTGCCAGCAGATCCGACAGGGTCTATGGCTACACCTTC
NA	NA	TRBV27	16	TRBJ2-3	CASSFGWLGGTDTQYF	TGTGCCAGCAGTTTTGGTTGGCTAGGGGGCACAGATACGCAGTATTTT
NA	TRBD2	TRBV7-3	14	TRBJ2-3	CASSPGLAPDTQYF	TGTGCCAGCAGCCCGGGACTAGCTCCAGATACGCAGTATTTT
once	NA	TRBV19	15	TRBJ1-1	CASSPQGNMNTEAFF	TGTGCCAGTAGTCCTCAAGGGAATATGAACACTGAAGCTTTCTTT
NA	NA	TRBV6-2/TRBV6-3	12	TRBJ2-1	CASSLTQVEQFF	TGTGCCAGCAGCCTTACTCAGGTTGAGCAGTTCTTC
NA	NA	TRBV7-6	14	TRBJ2-7	CASSPSAVSYEQYF	TGTGCCAGCAGCCCCAGTGCAGTTTCCTACGAGCAGTACTTC
few	NA	TRBV4-2	15	TRBJ1-1	CASSLNRLNVVEAFF	TGTGCCAGCAGCCTTAACAGACTAAACGTCGTCGAAGCTTTCTTT
NA	TRBD1	TRBV6-5	14	TRBJ1-2	CATVRDRGSYGYTF	TGTGCCACCGTCCGGGACAGGGGTTCCTATGGCTACACCTTC
NA	NA	TRBV30	13	TRBJ2-7	CAWSVAGSYEQYF	TGTGCCTGGAGTGTAGCAGGCTCCTACGAGCAGTACTTC
NA	NA	TRBV5-1	13	TRBJ1-5	CASRRDSNQPQHF	TGCGCCAGCAGGAGGGACAGCAATCAGCCCCAGCATTTT
NA	NA	TRBV2	11	TRBJ2-7	CASHSSYEQYF	TGTGCCTCCCACAGCTCCTACGAGCAGTACTTC
NA	TRBD1	TRBV5-1	13	TRBJ1-2	CASSSGQGFGYTF	TGCGCCAGCAGTTCTGGACAGGGGTTTGGCTACACCTTC
NA	TRBD1	TRBV10-2	14	TRBJ2-1	CASSGGQGHNEQFF	TGCGCCAGCAGTGGGGGACAGGGCCACAATGAGCAGTTCTTC
NA	TRBD1	TRBV24-1	15	TRBJ2-5	CATSEDRAGRETQYF	TGTGCCACCAGTGAGGACAGGGCGGGACGAGAGACCCAGTACTTC
NA	NA	TRBV5-8	14	TRBJ1-3	CASSFHTSGNTIYF	TGTGCCAGCAGCTTTCATACCTCTGGAAACACCATATATTTT